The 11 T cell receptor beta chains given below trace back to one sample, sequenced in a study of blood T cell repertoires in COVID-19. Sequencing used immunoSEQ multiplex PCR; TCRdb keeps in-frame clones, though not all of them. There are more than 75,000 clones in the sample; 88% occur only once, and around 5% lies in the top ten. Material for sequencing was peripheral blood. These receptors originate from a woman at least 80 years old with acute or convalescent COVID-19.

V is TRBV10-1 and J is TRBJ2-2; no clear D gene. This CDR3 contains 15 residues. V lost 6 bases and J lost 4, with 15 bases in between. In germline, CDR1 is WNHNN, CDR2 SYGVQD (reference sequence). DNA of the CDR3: TGCGCCAGCAGCCCCAGCAGGCAAGTCACCGGGGAGCTGTTTTTT. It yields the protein CASSPSRQVTGELFF.

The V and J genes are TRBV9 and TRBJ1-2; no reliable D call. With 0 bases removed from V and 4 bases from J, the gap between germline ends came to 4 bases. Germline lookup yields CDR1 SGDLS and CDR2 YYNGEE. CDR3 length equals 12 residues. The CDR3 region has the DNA TGTGCCAGCAGCGTAGGCAGCTATGGCTACACCTTC. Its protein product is CASSVGSYGYTF.

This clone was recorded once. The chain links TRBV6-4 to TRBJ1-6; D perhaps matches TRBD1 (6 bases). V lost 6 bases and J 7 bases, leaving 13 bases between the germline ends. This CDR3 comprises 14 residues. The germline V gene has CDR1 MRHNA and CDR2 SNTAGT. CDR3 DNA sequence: TGTGCCAGCAGGGCACAGGGCCTGAATTCACCCCTCCACTTT. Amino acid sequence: CASRAQGLNSPLHF.

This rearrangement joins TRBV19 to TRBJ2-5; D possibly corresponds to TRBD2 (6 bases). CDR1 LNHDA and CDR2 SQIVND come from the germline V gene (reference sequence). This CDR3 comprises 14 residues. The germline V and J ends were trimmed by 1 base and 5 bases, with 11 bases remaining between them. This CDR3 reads CASSIVGGTETQYF. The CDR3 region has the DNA TGTGCCAGTAGTATAGTGGGGGGTACGGAGACCCAGTACTTC.

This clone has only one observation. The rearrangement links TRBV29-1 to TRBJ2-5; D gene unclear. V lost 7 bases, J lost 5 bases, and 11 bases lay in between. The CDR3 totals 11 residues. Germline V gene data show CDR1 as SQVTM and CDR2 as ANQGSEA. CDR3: CSGRIGETQYF. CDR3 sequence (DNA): TGCAGCGGTAGGATCGGGGAGACCCAGTACTTC.

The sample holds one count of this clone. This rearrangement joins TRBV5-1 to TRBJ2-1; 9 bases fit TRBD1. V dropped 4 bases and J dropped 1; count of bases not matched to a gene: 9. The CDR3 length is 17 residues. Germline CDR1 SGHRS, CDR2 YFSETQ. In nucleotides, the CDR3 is TGCGCCAGCAGCAAAGGAGCTGGACAGGGGTCCTACAATGAGCAGTTCTTC. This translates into CASSKGAGQGSYNEQFF.

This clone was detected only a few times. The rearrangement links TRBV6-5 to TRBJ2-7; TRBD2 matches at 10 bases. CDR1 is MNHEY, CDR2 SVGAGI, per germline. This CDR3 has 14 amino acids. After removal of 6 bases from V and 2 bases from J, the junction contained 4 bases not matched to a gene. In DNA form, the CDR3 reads TGTGCCAGCAGAATAGCGGGGGGAACCTACGAGCAGTACTTC. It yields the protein CASRIAGGTYEQYF.

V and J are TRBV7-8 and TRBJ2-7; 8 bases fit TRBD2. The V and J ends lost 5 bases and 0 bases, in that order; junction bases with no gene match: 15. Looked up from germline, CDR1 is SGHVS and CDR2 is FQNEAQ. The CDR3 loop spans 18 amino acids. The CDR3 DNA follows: TGTGCCAGCAGCCCCCTTCGAATAGCGGGAAAAAGCTCCTACGAGCAGTACTTC. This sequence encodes CASSPLRIAGKSSYEQYF.

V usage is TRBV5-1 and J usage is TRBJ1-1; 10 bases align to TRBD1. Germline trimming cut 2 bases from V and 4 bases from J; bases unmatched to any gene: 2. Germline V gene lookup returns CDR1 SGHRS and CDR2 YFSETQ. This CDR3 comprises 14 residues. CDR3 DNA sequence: TGCGCCAGCAGCTTTGGGACAGGGGTCACTGAAGCTTTCTTT. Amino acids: CASSFGTGVTEAFF.

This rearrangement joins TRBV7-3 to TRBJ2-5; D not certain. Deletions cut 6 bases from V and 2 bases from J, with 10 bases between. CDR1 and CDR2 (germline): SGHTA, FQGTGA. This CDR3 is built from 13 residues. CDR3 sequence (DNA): TGTGCCAGCAGTCGGGTGGGTCAAGAGACCCAGTACTTC. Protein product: CASSRVGQETQYF.

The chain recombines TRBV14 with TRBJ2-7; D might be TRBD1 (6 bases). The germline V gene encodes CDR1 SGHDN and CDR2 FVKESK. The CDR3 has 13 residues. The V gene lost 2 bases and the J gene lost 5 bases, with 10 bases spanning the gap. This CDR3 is CASSQYRDDEQYF. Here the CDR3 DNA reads TGTGCCAGCAGCCAATACAGGGACGACGAGCAGTACTTC.